Each of the 31 T cell receptor beta chains below was sequenced from the same sample in a study of vaccination effects on CD4 cells after COVID-19. TCRdb keeps only in-frame clones here, not all; method: immunoSEQ multiplex PCR. The table includes more than 35,000 clones, 66% detected once. Antigen-specific CD4+ T cells were first expanded with viral peptide pools by the ViraFEST assay and only then sequenced. When around 10 days of culture had elapsed, CD4+ T cells were isolated. People in the vaccine group had not been infected with SARS-CoV-2 before, and their nucleocapsid antibodies were negative. These receptors have no known antigen. Sample: CD4+ T cells from PBMCs cultured with HCoV-OC43 spike peptides, taken before COVID-19 vaccination. Noted subset: HCoV-OC43 spike overlapping peptide pool stimulation. The receptors originated from a human donor who received a COVID-19 vaccine.

This clone was picked up a small number of times. V is TRBV11-2 and J is TRBJ2-1; 7 bases agree with TRBD2. Trimming took 1 base from V and 4 from J; bases not matched to a gene: 13. Germline-derived CDR1 and CDR2 are SGHAT and FQNNGV. There are 18 residues in the CDR3. In DNA, the CDR3 is TGTGCCAGCAGCTTAGGAAAAAATAGCCTAGCGGTTTACAATGAGCAGTTCTTC. It is translated as CASSLGKNSLAVYNEQFF.

This clone has only a few counts. V and J are TRBV10-1 and TRBJ1-5; D remains ambiguous. CDR3 length: 16 amino acids. Germline-derived CDR1 and CDR2 are WNHNN and SYGVQD (reference sequence). Trimming stripped 4 bases from V and 2 bases from J, with 15 bases between. The CDR3 sequence is CASSAELRIGNQPQHF. Written as DNA, the CDR3 is TGCGCCAGCAGTGCAGAACTCCGCATAGGCAATCAGCCCCAGCATTTT.

V is TRBV10-3 and J is TRBJ2-7; 10 nucleotides match TRBD1. Germline V CDR1 and CDR2: ENHRY, SYGVKD. The CDR3 has 13 amino acids. V lost 8 bases, J lost 5 bases, and 6 bases stayed unmatched. Here the CDR3 DNA reads TGTGCCATCGGAAGGACAGGGGGAGACGAGCAGTACTTC. Its translation: CAIGRTGGDEQYF.

This chain links TRBV19 with TRBJ2-1, with 9 bases fitting TRBD2. The trim removed 6 bases at V and 8 bases at J, leaving 14 bases unmatched. Germline V CDR1 and CDR2: LNHDA, SQIVND (reference sequence). The CDR3 loop spans 16 amino acids. The CDR3 DNA is TGTGCCAGTAGCGAACCCGGGACTAGCCCTTTCGATGAGCAGTTCTTC. This gives the protein CASSEPGTSPFDEQFF.

This rearrangement joins TRBV7-9 to TRBJ2-1; the match to TRBD2 covers 9 bases. This CDR3 region has 15 residues. Germline V lookup: CDR1 SEHNR, CDR2 FQNEAQ (reference sequence). V was pared by 3 bases and J by 4 bases, with 4 bases of the junction left unmatched. The CDR3 protein is CASSFSGSRYNEQFF. The CDR3 DNA follows: TGTGCCAGCAGCTTTAGCGGGAGTCGGTACAATGAGCAGTTCTTC.

The genes are TRBV7-7 and TRBJ2-1, with TRBD2 matching over 9 bases. V trimming: 1 base; J trimming: 8 bases; junction bases outside the gene matches: 18. The CDR3 spans 19 residues. Germline V gene data show CDR1 as SSHAT and CDR2 as FNYEAQ (reference sequence). CDR3 residues: CASSLEFWRGGNVSHEQFF. CDR3 sequence (DNA): TGTGCCAGCAGCTTAGAGTTTTGGCGGGGGGGCAATGTATCCCATGAGCAGTTCTTC.

The chain combines TRBV4-1 with TRBJ1-1; D gene ambiguous. Germline values: CDR1 MGHRA, CDR2 YSYEKL. The length of the CDR3 is 13 residues. V gave up 0 bases and J gave up 7 bases, with 9 bases separating them. The DNA of the CDR3 is TGCGCCAGCAGCCAAGACGAAATGGGTGAAGCTTTCTTT. Protein: CASSQDEMGEAFF.

The genes are TRBV18 and TRBJ2-3; TRBD1 matches at 7 bases. Unmatched junction bases numbered 2, after V lost 2 bases and J lost 0 bases. In germline, CDR1 is KGHSH, CDR2 LQKENI. The CDR3 length is 15 residues. The DNA for the CDR3 is TGTGCCAGCTCACCAGAGACAGGGAGCACAGATACGCAGTATTTT. Its protein product is CASSPETGSTDTQYF. Complete variable domain (other parts from reference TRBV18 and TRBJ2-3): NAGVMQNPRHLVRRRGQEARLRCSPMKGHSHVYWYRQLPEEGLKFMVYLQKENIIDESGMPKERFSAEFPKEGPSILRIQQVVRGDSAAYFCASSPETGSTDTQYFGPGTRLTVL.

The chain uses TRBV5-1 and TRBJ1-2; TRBD1 agrees at 9 bases. Germline CDR1 is SGHRS and CDR2 is YFSETQ. Unmatched junction bases numbered 7, after V lost 0 bases and J lost 4 bases. The CDR3 has 16 residues. DNA of the CDR3: TGCGCCAGCAGCTTGGGTGGACAGGGGCTAATCTATGGCTACACCTTC. Protein product: CASSLGGQGLIYGYTF.

The rearrangement uses TRBV9 and TRBJ2-3; TRBD2 aligns across 7 bases. Looked up from germline, CDR1 is SGDLS and CDR2 is YYNGEE. The junction had 4 bases not matched to a gene; V was cut back by 4 bases and J by 2 bases. There are 14 residues in the CDR3. The CDR3 region has the DNA TGTGCCAGCAGCTATGGGGGGGTCACAGATACGCAGTATTTT. Encoded protein: CASSYGGVTDTQYF.

The chain has TRBV6-1 and TRBJ1-6; D gene unclear. The CDR3 consists of 16 residues. The germline V gene encodes CDR1 MNHNS and CDR2 SASEGT. V shed 2 bases and J shed 2 bases, with 10 bases lying between them. CDR3 sequence: CASSETGVAYNSPLHF. CDR3 coding DNA: TGTGCCAGCAGTGAAACGGGAGTAGCCTATAATTCACCCCTCCACTTT.

In this sample, this clone turned up a few times. J is TRBJ2-7 and V is TRBV7-9, with D possibly being TRBD1 or TRBD2 (5 bases each). This CDR3 is 14 amino acids long. Germline CDR1 reads SEHNR; CDR2 reads FQNEAQ (reference sequence). Trimming stripped 5 bases from V and 5 bases from J, with 16 bases between. This CDR3 reads CASSRPEGLDEQYF. In DNA, the CDR3 is TGTGCCAGCAGCCGTCCAGAGGGGCTGGACGAGCAGTACTTC.

This clone has more than one count but fewer than ten. Other DNA sequences from this sample encode an identical CDR3 as well. The V gene is TRBV9, the J gene TRBJ1-5; possible D gene TRBD1, 6 bases. CDR1 is SGDLS and CDR2 is YYNGEE in the germline V gene. There are 15 residues in the CDR3. The V end was cut by 0 bases, the J end by 2 bases, with 9 bases between. As DNA, the CDR3 is TGTGCCAGCAGCGTAGGGACAGTGGGCAATCAGCCCCAGCATTTT. Encoded protein: CASSVGTVGNQPQHF.

V and J are TRBV2 and TRBJ2-3; D not resolved. This CDR3 is built from 15 residues. CDR1 is SNHLY and CDR2 is FYNNEI in the germline V gene. V dropped 7 bases and J dropped 0 bases, with 14 bases sitting between them. DNA for the CDR3: TGTGCCAGCACAAATAACGGCGCTAGCACAGATACGCAGTATTTT. Translated: CASTNNGASTDTQYF.

This clone has just a few counts. V gene TRBV4-1 combines with J gene TRBJ2-7; D unclear. Germline CDR1 and CDR2: MGHRA and YSYEKL. The length of the CDR3 is 12 residues. V lost 6 bases to trimming and J lost 3 bases, with 9 bases between them. DNA of the CDR3: TGCGCCAGCAGGTCACCGAACTACGAGCAGTACTTC. Residues: CASRSPNYEQYF.

The J gene is TRBJ1-6, the V gene TRBV5-5, with 8 bases lining up with TRBD1. CDR1 and CDR2 from the germline V gene are SGHKS and YYEKEE (reference sequence). The CDR3 has 16 amino acids. Unmatched junction bases numbered 10, after V lost 4 bases and J lost 7 bases. The CDR3 bases are TGTGCCAGCAGCCCATCGCCAGGGGGCATGAATTCACCCCTCCACTTT. It codes for CASSPSPGGMNSPLHF. Using reference TRBV5-5 and TRBJ1-6 for the parts outside the CDR3, the full variable domain is DAGVTQSPTHLIKTRGQQVTLRCSPISGHKSVSWYQQVLGQGPQFIFQYYEKEERGRGNFPDRFSARQFPNYSSELNVNALLLGDSALYLCASSPSPGGMNSPLHFGNGTRLTVT.

J is TRBJ2-7 and V is TRBV11-2; 8 bases line up with TRBD1. Germline trimming cut 4 bases from V and 4 bases from J; bases unmatched to any gene: 15. Looked up from germline, CDR1 is SGHAT and CDR2 is FQNNGV. CDR3 size: 17 residues. DNA for the CDR3: TGTGCCAGCAGCTCGATCGGACAGGGATCCCTCCGGTACGAGCAGTACTTC. It encodes CASSSIGQGSLRYEQYF.

This chain joins TRBV6-6 and TRBJ1-3; D is possibly TRBD1 (6 bases). CDR1 is MNHNY, CDR2 SVGAGI, per germline (reference sequence). Deletions cut 5 bases from V and 4 bases from J, with 15 bases between. The CDR3 consists of 15 residues. CDR3 amino acids: CASSQPQGMGNTIYF. The CDR3 nucleotides are TGTGCCAGCAGTCAACCACAGGGAATGGGAAACACCATATATTTT.

The J gene is TRBJ2-3, the V gene TRBV27; 9 bases map to TRBD2. Germline lookup yields CDR1 MNHEY and CDR2 SMNVEV (reference sequence). The CDR3 length is 15 residues. The junction had 5 bases not matched to a gene; V was cut back by 5 bases and J by 2 bases. CDR3 amino acids: CASSGLAKYTDTQYF. The CDR3 nucleotides are TGTGCCAGCAGTGGACTAGCGAAGTACACAGATACGCAGTATTTT.

This clone was seen a single time. The V gene is TRBV11-2, the J gene TRBJ1-3; D not resolved. Between the trimmed V and J ends, which lost 8 bases and 3 bases, there was a span of 2 bases. The CDR3 length is 10 residues. CDR1 and CDR2 from the germline V gene are SGHAT and FQNNGV. CDR3 loop: CASLGNTIYF. The CDR3 DNA reads as TGTGCCAGCCTTGGAAACACCATATATTTT. The full variable domain, in which reference TRBV11-2 and TRBJ1-3 provide the parts outside the CDR3, is EAGVAQSPRYKIIEKRQSVAFWCNPISGHATLYWYQQILGQGPKLLIQFQNNGVVDDSQLPKDRFSAERLKGVDSTLKIQPAKLEDSAVYLCASLGNTIYFGEGSWLTVV.

This clone was counted a few times. The rearrangement joins TRBV7-9 to TRBJ1-1; TRBD1 might be the D (5 bases). Germline V gene sequence: CDR1 SEHNR, CDR2 FQNEAQ (reference sequence). Trimming removed 4 bases from V and 6 bases from J, with 15 bases in between. The length of the CDR3 is 14 residues. The CDR3 loop reads CASSSYGGLAEAFF. CDR3 nucleotide sequence: TGTGCCAGCAGCTCCTACGGGGGGTTGGCTGAAGCTTTCTTT.

The chain links TRBV24-1 to TRBJ2-2; maybe TRBD1 (6 bases). The CDR3 has 17 amino acids. Deletions cut 4 bases from V and 2 bases from J, with 16 bases between. Per the germline V gene, CDR1 is KGHDR and CDR2 is SFDVKD. The CDR3 loop is CATSDSLTGLNTGELFF. Written as DNA, the CDR3 is TGTGCCACCAGTGACTCACTAACAGGGCTAAACACCGGGGAGCTGTTTTTT.

This clone was counted between two and nine times. This chain joins TRBV19 and TRBJ1-5; 9 bases map to TRBD1. V shed 7 bases, J shed 6 bases, and the junction held 10 bases outside the gene matches. The CDR3 totals 15 residues. Germline V gene sequence: CDR1 LNHDA, CDR2 SQIVND (reference sequence). DNA of the CDR3: TGTGCCAGTACCGTACAGGGGGCGGCGGGTCAGCCCCAGCATTTT. Translated: CASTVQGAAGQPQHF.

This clone has only a few counts. This chain links TRBV18 with TRBJ2-1, with 11 bases that match TRBD2. The V gene's germline CDR1 is KGHSH and CDR2 LQKENI. The CDR3 spans 17 residues. The V and J ends lost 2 bases and 1 base, in that order; junction bases with no gene match: 4. CDR3 amino acids: CASSPTSGGRSYNEQFF. In DNA form, the CDR3 reads TGTGCCAGCTCACCAACTAGCGGGGGCCGTTCCTACAATGAGCAGTTCTTC.

A few counts support this clone. The J gene is TRBJ1-5, the V gene TRBV7-9, with D uncertain. The V gene lost 2 bases and the J gene lost 2 bases, with 4 bases spanning the gap. This CDR3 is 13 amino acids long. Germline CDR1 is SEHNR and CDR2 is FQNEAQ (reference sequence). The CDR3, as DNA: TGTGCCAGCAGCTTAAGCCGCAATCAGCCCCAGCATTTT. This gives the protein CASSLSRNQPQHF.

V and J are TRBV27 and TRBJ1-5; D is possibly TRBD1 (6 bases). CDR3 length: 15 amino acids. Between the trimmed V and J ends, which lost 3 bases and 6 bases, there was a span of 15 bases. Looked up from germline, CDR1 is MNHEY and CDR2 is SMNVEV (reference sequence). CDR3 coding DNA: TGTGCCAGCAGTTTTATGGCAGGGGAGGGTCAGCCCCAGCATTTT. Its translation is CASSFMAGEGQPQHF.

V usage is TRBV3-1 (or the pseudogene TRBV3-2) and J usage is TRBJ1-5, with a tentative D call TRBD1 (5 bases). The germline V and J ends were trimmed by 4 bases and 6 bases, with 7 bases remaining between them. CDR3 length equals 12 residues. Looked up from germline, CDR1 is LGHDT and CDR2 is YNNKEL (reference sequence). In nucleotides, the CDR3 is TGTGCCAGCAGCCTCCAGGGTCAGCCCCAGCATTTT. Its translation: CASSLQGQPQHF.

This clone was seen more than once but under ten times. This chain joins TRBV30 and TRBJ2-3; D may match TRBD1 or TRBD2 (5 bases each). This CDR3 is 13 amino acids long. Germline CDR1 reads GTSNPN; CDR2 reads SVGIG (reference sequence). V was trimmed by 3 bases and J by 2 bases, leaving 9 bases between them. The CDR3 spells CAWRGRNTDTQYF. The CDR3 DNA reads TGTGCCTGGAGGGGACGGAACACAGATACGCAGTATTTT.

This clone was found once. V is TRBV18 and J is TRBJ1-1; 7 bases line up with TRBD1. J lost 0 bases, V lost 6 bases, and 7 bases had no gene match. This CDR3 comprises 15 residues. Per the germline V gene, CDR1 is KGHSH and CDR2 is LQKENI. For the CDR3, the DNA is TGTGCCAGCTCCTCCGGGGACAGCATGAACACTGAAGCTTTCTTT. Encoded protein: CASSSGDSMNTEAFF.

The rearrangement joins TRBV3-1 (or the pseudogene TRBV3-2) to TRBJ2-2, with D unclear. V lost 3 bases and J 5 bases, leaving 10 bases between the germline ends. In germline, CDR1 is LGHDT, CDR2 YNNKEL (reference sequence). The CDR3 has 14 residues. The CDR3 spells CASSHLTITGELFF. The CDR3 nucleotides are TGTGCCAGCAGCCACCTAACTATAACCGGGGAGCTGTTTTTT.

CDR3 region: CASSFAGIGGETQYF. The CDR3 DNA is TGTGCCAGCAGTTTTGCTGGGATTGGAGGGGAGACCCAGTACTTC. The chain recombines TRBV6-5 with TRBJ2-5; TRBD2 might be the D (6 bases). This CDR3 has 15 residues. V lost 4 bases to trimming and J lost 5 bases, with 17 bases between them. Germline loops: CDR1 MNHEY, CDR2 SVGAGI.